Described below is a single T cell receptor beta chain sequence and its context. Which antigen it targets is not known. No much larger clone is present one base from it, and per-base qualities are unavailable. The data belong to a study of T cell responses to AZD1222 COVID-19 vaccine (dated by TCRdb to the early 2020s). Background for the entire study: AZD1222 recipients whose second dose came at about 4 weeks and those whose second dose came at about 12 weeks were combined into one group, since spike-specific TCR depth and breadth did not differ between the two schedules. A total of over 230 trial participants underwent TCR sequencing, of whom 200 to 220 had received two doses of AZD1222 and around 25 had received two doses of the MenACWY control vaccine. Enrollment into the trials was organized by age into subgroups of 18-55, 56-69 and 70-plus years, and those subgroups contained approximately 150, 30 and 60 TCR-sequenced participants, respectively.

The CDR3 regions of human TCRbeta chains were subjected to immunosequencing. The study's own analysis went as follows. Repertoire TCRs were matched against a reference library of SARS-CoV-2-specific TCRs generated with the MIRA antigen-specificity platform. Breadth was defined as the fraction of unique TCRs that were SARS-CoV-2-associated, and depth was defined as the fraction of total T cells that were SARS-CoV-2-associated. Using the MIRA data, every spike-specific TCR was mapped to the spike region that the TCR reacted to and assigned to either a CD4 or a CD8 class. Log10-transformed breadth and depth values were compared by one-way ANOVA with Sidak's multiple comparisons tests. The table comes from immuneACCESS by way of TCRdb, which keeps in-frame sequences with V and J called. Part of the clones is missing from these tables; in studies checked, under half for an unresolved V gene and the rest for unknown reasons. D and trimming come from the DNA, and the V and J calls and clone size come from that table. The table for this sample lists about 180,000 clones; 70% to 90% of them were counted only once. Approximately 0.5% of the sample goes to the ten largest clones.

Trimming at the junction amounts to 0 bases on V and 3 bases on J, and the germline ends lie 9 bases apart. Its CDR3 holds 15 amino acids, cysteine through phenylalanine. Only the CDR3 part of the read is kept: 45 bases, read in frame from the first base. As encoded in the germline V gene, CDR1 is SGHNT while CDR2 is YENEEA. The paper's findings and limits, for the study overall: After two AZD1222 doses, both the breadth and the depth of spike-specific TCRs were significantly higher than at day 0 and than in MenACWY recipients. Reportedly, close to half of the unique spike-specific TCRs recognized epitopes lying outside the regions that are mutated in the B.1.351 and B.1.1.7 variants. Only five to seven AZD1222 recipients were SARS-CoV-2 seropositive at baseline, limiting conclusions about previously exposed vaccinees. The whole spike protein was spanned by vaccine-associated CD4 TCRs, and dominant responses were seen in regions 160-218 and 743-854. In the small 56-69-year group, the increase in depth fell short of significance, most likely because of low power. Because no day 14 peak-response samples were available, repertoires were characterized only after the peak T cell response. Most participants were white British and females outnumbered males, and the authors suggested that clonal diversity may have been underestimated.

The meaning of the sample's time point label: baseline before first vaccination. The vaccinee samples were drawn from two UK trials, COV001 and COV002, one of which was a single-blind randomized controlled phase 2/3 trial testing AZD1222 (ChAdOx1 nCoV-19) in healthy adults. For TCRbeta chain sequencing, PBMC samples from trial participants were taken at day 0 and at day 28 after the second dose. This receptor was identified in an adult in good health. The rearranged segments are TRBV11-3 and TRBJ1-5; the D segment could be TRBD1, given 5 matching bases. The sample consisted of peripheral blood, taken on day 0 of AZD1222 vaccination. CDR3 sequence: CASSLEGRVNQPQHF. The DNA sequence is TGTGCCAGCAGCTTAGAGGGCAGGGTCAATCAGCCCCAGCATTTT.